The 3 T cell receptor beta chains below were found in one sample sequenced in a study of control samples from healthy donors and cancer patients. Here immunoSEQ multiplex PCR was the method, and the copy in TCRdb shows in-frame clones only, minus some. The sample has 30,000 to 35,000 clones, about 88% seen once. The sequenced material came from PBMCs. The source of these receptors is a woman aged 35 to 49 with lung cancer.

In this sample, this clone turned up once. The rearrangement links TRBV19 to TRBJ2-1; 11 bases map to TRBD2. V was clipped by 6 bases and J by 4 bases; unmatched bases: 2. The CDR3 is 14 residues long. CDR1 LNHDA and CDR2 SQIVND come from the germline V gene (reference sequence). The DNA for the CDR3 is TGTGCCAGTAGGGGACTAGCGGCTTACAATGAGCAGTTCTTC. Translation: CASRGLAAYNEQFF.

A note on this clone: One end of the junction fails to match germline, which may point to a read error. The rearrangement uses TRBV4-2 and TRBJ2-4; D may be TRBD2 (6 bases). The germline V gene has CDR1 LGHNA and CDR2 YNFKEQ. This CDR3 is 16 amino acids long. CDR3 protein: CASSQVLYGEEGLRRF. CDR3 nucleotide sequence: TGTGCCAGCAGCCAAGTTTTGTATGGCGAGGAGGGACTCCGTCGCTTC.

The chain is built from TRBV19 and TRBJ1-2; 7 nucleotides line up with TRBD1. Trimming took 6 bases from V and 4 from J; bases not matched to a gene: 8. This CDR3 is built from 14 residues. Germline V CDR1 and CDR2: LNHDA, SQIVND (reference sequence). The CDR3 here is CASSTGDGAYGYTF. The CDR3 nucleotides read TGTGCCAGTAGCACAGGGGATGGTGCCTATGGCTACACCTTC.